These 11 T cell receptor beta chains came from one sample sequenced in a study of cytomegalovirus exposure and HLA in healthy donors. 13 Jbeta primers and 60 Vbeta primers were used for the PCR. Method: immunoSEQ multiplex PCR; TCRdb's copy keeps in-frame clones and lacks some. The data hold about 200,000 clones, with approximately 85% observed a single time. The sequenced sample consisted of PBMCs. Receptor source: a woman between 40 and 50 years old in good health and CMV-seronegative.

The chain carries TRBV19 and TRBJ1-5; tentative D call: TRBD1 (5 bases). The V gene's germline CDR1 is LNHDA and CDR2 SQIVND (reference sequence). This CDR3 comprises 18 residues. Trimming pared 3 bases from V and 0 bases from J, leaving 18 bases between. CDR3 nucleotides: TGTGCCAGTAGTATCGAGGCGGGGGATATTCTTAGCAATCAGCCCCAGCATTTT. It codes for CASSIEAGDILSNQPQHF. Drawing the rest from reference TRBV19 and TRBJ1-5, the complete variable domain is DGGITQSPKYLFRKEGQNVTLSCEQNLNHDAMYWYRQDPGQGLRLIYYSQIVNDFQKGDIAEGYSVSREKKESFPLTVTSAQKNPTAFYLCASSIEAGDILSNQPQHFGDGTRLSIL.

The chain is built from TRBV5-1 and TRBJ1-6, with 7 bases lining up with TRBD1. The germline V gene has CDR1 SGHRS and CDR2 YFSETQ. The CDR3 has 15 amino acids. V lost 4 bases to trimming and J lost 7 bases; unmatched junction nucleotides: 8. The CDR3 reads CASSTNRGPNSPLHF. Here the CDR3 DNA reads TGCGCCAGCAGCACAAACAGGGGACCCAATTCACCCCTCCACTTT.

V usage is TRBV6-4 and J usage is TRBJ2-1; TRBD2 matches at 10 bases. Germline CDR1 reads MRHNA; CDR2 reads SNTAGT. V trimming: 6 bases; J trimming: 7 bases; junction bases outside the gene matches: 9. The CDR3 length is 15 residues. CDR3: CASSTAGGPGNEQFF. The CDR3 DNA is TGTGCCAGCAGCACAGCGGGAGGGCCAGGAAATGAGCAGTTCTTC.

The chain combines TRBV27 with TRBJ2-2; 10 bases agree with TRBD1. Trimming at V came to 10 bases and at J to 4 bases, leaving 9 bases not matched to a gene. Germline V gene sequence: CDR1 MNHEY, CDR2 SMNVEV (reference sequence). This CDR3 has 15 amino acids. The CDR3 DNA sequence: TGTGCCACCCATTTCGGGACAGGGGCCACCGGGGAGCTGTTTTTT. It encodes CATHFGTGATGELFF.

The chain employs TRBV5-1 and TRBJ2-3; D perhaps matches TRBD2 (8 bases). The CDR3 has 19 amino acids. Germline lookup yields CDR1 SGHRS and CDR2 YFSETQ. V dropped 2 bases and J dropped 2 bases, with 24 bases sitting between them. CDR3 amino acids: CASSLSGGGFTYPTDTQYF. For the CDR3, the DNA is TGCGCCAGCAGCTTATCGGGAGGGGGCTTTACCTACCCCACAGATACGCAGTATTTT.

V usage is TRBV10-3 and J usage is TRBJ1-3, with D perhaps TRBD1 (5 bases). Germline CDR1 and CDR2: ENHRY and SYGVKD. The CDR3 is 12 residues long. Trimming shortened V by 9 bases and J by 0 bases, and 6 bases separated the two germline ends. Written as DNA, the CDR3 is TGTGCCATAACAGGCTCTGGAAACACCATATATTTT. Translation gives CAITGSGNTIYF.

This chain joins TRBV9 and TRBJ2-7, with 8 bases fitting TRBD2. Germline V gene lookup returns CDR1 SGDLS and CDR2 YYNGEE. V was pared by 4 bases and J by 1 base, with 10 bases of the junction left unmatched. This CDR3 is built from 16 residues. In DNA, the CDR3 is TGTGCCAGCAGCCCGGAAGGTCTAGCGGGTTCCTACGAGCAGTACTTC. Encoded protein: CASSPEGLAGSYEQYF.

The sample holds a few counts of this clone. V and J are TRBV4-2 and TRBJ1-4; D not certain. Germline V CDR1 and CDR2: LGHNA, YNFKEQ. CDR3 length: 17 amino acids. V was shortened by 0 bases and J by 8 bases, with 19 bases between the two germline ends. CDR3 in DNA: TGTGCCAGCAGCCAAGATGATATACCCACTATATACGAAAAACTGTTTTTT. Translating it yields CASSQDDIPTIYEKLFF.

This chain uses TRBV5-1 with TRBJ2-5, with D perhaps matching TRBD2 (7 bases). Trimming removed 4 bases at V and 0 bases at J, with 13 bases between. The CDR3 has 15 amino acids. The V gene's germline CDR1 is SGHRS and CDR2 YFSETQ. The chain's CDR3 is CASSRGDTYQETQYF. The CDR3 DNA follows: TGCGCCAGCAGCCGGGGGGACACGTACCAAGAGACCCAGTACTTC.

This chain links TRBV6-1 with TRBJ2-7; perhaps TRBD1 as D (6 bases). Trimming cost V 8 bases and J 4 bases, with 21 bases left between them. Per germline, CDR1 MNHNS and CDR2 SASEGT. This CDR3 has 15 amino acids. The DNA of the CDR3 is TGTGCCAGCCTTTATCCGACAGGCTCCGTTTACGAGCAGTACTTC. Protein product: CASLYPTGSVYEQYF.

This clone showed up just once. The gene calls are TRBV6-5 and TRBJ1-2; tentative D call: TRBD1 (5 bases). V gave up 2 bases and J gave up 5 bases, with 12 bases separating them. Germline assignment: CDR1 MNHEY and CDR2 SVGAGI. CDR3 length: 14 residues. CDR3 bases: TGTGCCAGCAGTTACCTCGGCAGGGCATATGGCTACACCTTC. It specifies CASSYLGRAYGYTF.